Below are 29 T cell receptor beta chains sequenced from a single sample in a study of blood T cells in healthy people across ages. The second PCR ran about 7 to 12 cycles with a sample-barcoded 5' primer and J-beta primers. TCRdb reanalysed the 5' RACE reads using MiXCR and keeps one entry per CDR3 protein. Here the sample spans 790,000 or so distinct CDR3 sequences, roughly three fifths being singletons. The sample taken for sequencing was blood. These receptors originate from a man between 35 and 55 years old in good health.

Remarks on this clonotype: The conserved phenylalanine or tryptophan is not found at the CDR3 terminus, so this likely reflects a read error. The chain is built from TRBV13 and TRBJ2-4; D is unresolved. Matching the DNA end better, TRBJ2-7 makes the J call doubtful. Per germline, CDR1 PRHDT and CDR2 FYEKMQ (reference sequence). The CDR3 extends over 14 amino acids. The chain's CDR3 is CASSFGSSPYEQYL. In nucleotides, the CDR3 is TGTGCCAGCAGCTTTGGCAGTAGCCCCTACGAGCAGTACTTA.

This clonotype was counted only a few times. The chain uses TRBV10-3 and TRBJ2-3; 13 bases align to TRBD2. In germline, CDR1 is ENHRY, CDR2 SYGVKD. The CDR3 covers 17 residues. V lost 10 bases to trimming and J lost 0 bases; unmatched junction nucleotides: 10. The DNA for the CDR3 is TGTGCCACTCATCCGGGACTAGCGGGGTACAGCACAGATACGCAGTATTTT. It translates to CATHPGLAGYSTDTQYF.

The chain recombines TRBV3-1 with TRBJ1-1; D call uncertain. Looked up from germline, CDR1 is LGHDT and CDR2 is YNNKEL (reference sequence). This CDR3 region has 14 residues. V was shortened by 4 bases and J by 0 bases, with 9 bases between the two germline ends. CDR3 DNA sequence: TGTGCCAGCAGCCGGATCCTGGTGAACACTGAAGCTTTCTTT. Amino acid sequence: CASSRILVNTEAFF.

Concerning this clonotype itself: At one end, the junction sequence differs from germline, possibly due to a read error. The genes are TRBV7-9 and TRBJ2-5; weak D call: TRBD2 (6 bases). The V gene's germline CDR1 is SEHNR and CDR2 FQNEAQ (reference sequence). CDR3 size: 12 residues. The DNA of the CDR3 is TGTGCCAGCAACTTAGAGTCGGGGGAGCAGTACTTC. It translates to CASNLESGEQYF.

The rearrangement joins TRBV28 to TRBJ2-7; TRBD1 aligns across 9 bases. V lost 3 bases, J lost 1 base, and 7 bases stayed unmatched. Germline values: CDR1 MDHEN, CDR2 SYDVKM. This CDR3 region has 16 residues. CDR3 DNA sequence: TGTGCCAGCAGTTTGCTACCGGGACAGGGATCCTACGAGCAGTACTTC. Its protein is CASSLLPGQGSYEQYF.

CDR3 residues: CSVVRGMNTEAFF. For the CDR3, the DNA is TGCAGCGTTGTTAGAGGGATGAACACTGAAGCTTTCTTT. This rearrangement joins TRBV29-1 to TRBJ1-1, with D unresolved. Germline assignment: CDR1 SQVTM and CDR2 ANQGSEA. With 4 bases removed from V and 0 bases from J, the gap between germline ends came to 9 bases. This CDR3 is built from 13 residues.

V gene TRBV9 combines with J gene TRBJ2-5; the D is unclear. This CDR3 spans 11 amino acids. V was cut by 7 bases and J by 11 bases, with 15 bases left in between. From germline, CDR1 is SGDLS and CDR2 YYNGEE. The CDR3 nucleotides are TGTGCCAGCGGTGGGGTTCCTGAGCAGTACTTC. This encodes CASGGVPEQYF.

The chain recombines TRBV6-6 with TRBJ1-5; no clear D. The CDR3 spans 12 residues. Germline values: CDR1 MNHNY, CDR2 SVGAGI (reference sequence). Trimming pared 6 bases from V and 5 bases from J, leaving 8 bases between. CDR3 in amino acids: CASRPPDQPQHF. For the CDR3, the DNA is TGTGCCAGCAGGCCGCCCGATCAGCCCCAGCATTTT.

The J gene is TRBJ2-3, the V gene TRBV6-1; 9 bases align to TRBD1. The germline CDR1 and CDR2 sequences are MNHNS and SASEGT. This CDR3 is built from 14 residues. Trimming at V came to 8 bases and at J to 2 bases, leaving 5 bases not matched to a gene. CDR3 sequence (DNA): TGTGCCAGCGCCCGGGACAGGGCCACAGATACGCAGTATTTT. Its protein product is CASARDRATDTQYF.

This clonotype occurred once. The J gene is TRBJ2-1, the V gene TRBV20-1, with 7 positions matching TRBD1. The CDR3 consists of 15 residues. V lost 0 bases, J lost 3 bases, and 5 bases stayed unmatched. Germline lookup yields CDR1 DFQATT and CDR2 SNEGSKA (reference sequence). This CDR3 reads CSARDPQGVYNEQFF. The CDR3 bases are TGCAGTGCTAGAGATCCCCAGGGGGTCTACAATGAGCAGTTCTTC.

The chain uses TRBV15 and TRBJ2-7; D is ambiguous. The last part of the DNA fits TRBJ2-5 better; the J call may be wrong. The CDR3 has 13 residues. From germline, CDR1 is LNHNV and CDR2 YYDKDF (reference sequence). The CDR3: CATQLGFGETQYF. In DNA form, the CDR3 reads TGTGCCACCCAGCTAGGATTCGGGGAGACCCAGTACTTC.

The chain uses TRBV5-4 and TRBJ2-5, with 13 bases matching TRBD2. The CDR3 is 13 amino acids. V lost 6 bases and J lost 7; bases outside the gene matches: 3. Germline lookup yields CDR1 SGHNT and CDR2 YYREEE (reference sequence). CDR3 residues: CASTTSGRGTQYF. The CDR3, as DNA: TGTGCCAGCACCACTAGCGGGAGGGGGACCCAGTACTTC.

The V and J genes are TRBV6-7 and TRBJ2-6; 7 nucleotides align to TRBD1. TRBV6-7 carries the ORF label, with uncertain function. The CDR3 totals 19 residues. Trimming cost V 6 bases and J 0 bases; bases outside gene matches: 14. CDR3 DNA sequence: TGTGCCAGCAGCCATCCAACATTACAGGGGCCCTCTGGGGCCAACGTCCTGACTTTC. Encoded protein: CASSHPTLQGPSGANVLTF.

This clonotype was seen a few times. The chain couples TRBV10-3 to TRBJ2-7, with TRBD1 identical over 9 bases. The length of the CDR3 is 14 residues. V dropped 8 bases and J dropped 3; count of bases not matched to a gene: 8. Germline loops: CDR1 ENHRY, CDR2 SYGVKD. The DNA of the CDR3 is TGTGCCATCGAAAGCGGGACAGGGAGCTACGAGCAGTACTTC. Translation: CAIESGTGSYEQYF.

V gene TRBV18 combines with J gene TRBJ2-7; TRBD1 matches 9 bases. Gene TRBJ2-4 matches the end of the DNA better, so the J call may be wrong. CDR1 KGHSH and CDR2 LQKENI come from the germline V gene. The CDR3 spans 15 residues. CDR3 sequence (DNA): TGTGCCAGCTCACGGAAACAGGGGGCTGAGGTCATTCAGTACTTC. Translation: CASSRKQGAEVIQYF.

The chain uses TRBV5-6 and TRBJ1-5; TRBD1 matches at 8 bases. Germline lookup yields CDR1 SGHDT and CDR2 YYEEEE. The CDR3 loop spans 16 amino acids. After removal of 0 bases from V and 4 bases from J, the junction contained 6 bases not matched to a gene. CDR3 in amino acids: CASSLGQGNLNQPQHF. The CDR3 coding sequence is TGTGCCAGCAGCTTGGGACAGGGGAACTTGAATCAGCCCCAGCATTTT. The whole variable domain, remainder taken from reference TRBV5-6 and TRBJ1-5, is DAGVTQSPTHLIKTRGQQVTLRCSPKSGHDTVSWYQQALGQGPQFIFQYYEEEERQRGNFPDRFSGHQFPNYSSELNVNALLLGDSALYLCASSLGQGNLNQPQHFGDGTRLSIL.

The sample holds a few counts of this clonotype. The chain uses TRBV4-1 and TRBJ2-5, with D perhaps TRBD2 (5 bases). This CDR3 has 12 residues. V lost 1 base and J 11 bases, leaving 11 bases between the germline ends. Per the germline V gene, CDR1 is MGHRA and CDR2 is YSYEKL. The CDR3 nucleotides read TGCGCCAGCAGCCAAGCCACCGGGGAGCAGTACTTC. Encoded protein: CASSQATGEQYF.

Concerning this clonotype: A junction end diverges from the germline sequence, so it may reflect a read error. This sequence joins TRBV3-1 and TRBJ2-5; D is unclear. The CDR3 is made up of 13 amino acids. Germline V gene sequence: CDR1 LGHDT, CDR2 YNNKEL (reference sequence). CDR3 protein: CTSSQESRETQYF. The DNA of the CDR3 is TGTACCAGCAGCCAAGAGTCCAGGGAGACCCAGTACTTC.

This clonotype was seen more than once but under ten times. The CDR3 is CASSSRLDGQTQYF. The CDR3 bases are TGCGCCAGCAGCTCCCGACTAGATGGGCAGACCCAGTACTTC. The rearrangement uses TRBV5-1 and TRBJ2-5; weak D call: TRBD2 (6 bases). The CDR3 sequence is 14 residues long. Germline V lookup: CDR1 SGHRS, CDR2 YFSETQ. V lost 3 bases to trimming and J lost 6 bases, with 15 bases between them.

In its sample, this clonotype was seen many times. V usage is TRBV12-3 or TRBV12-4 and J usage is TRBJ2-7; D remains unclear. Between the trimmed V and J ends, which lost 4 bases and 5 bases, there was a span of 12 bases. CDR3 length: 13 residues. The CDR3 DNA sequence: TGTGCCAGCAGTTATTTACTCCTTAACGAGCAGTACTTC. Protein sequence: CASSYLLLNEQYF.

The chain has TRBV6-1 and TRBJ1-2; TRBD1 is a possible D gene (5 bases). Germline V gives CDR1 MNHNS, CDR2 SASEGT. The CDR3 has 13 amino acids. V was clipped by 10 bases and J by 4 bases, with 16 bases between them. The CDR3 DNA reads TGTGCCACCGCCGGACCAGGGTCCTATGGCTACACCTTC. Its protein product is CATAGPGSYGYTF.

The chain combines TRBV5-6 with TRBJ1-2; D gene unclear. V lost 4 bases, J lost 4 bases, and 20 bases lay in between. Looked up from germline, CDR1 is SGHDT and CDR2 is YYEEEE. The length of the CDR3 is 16 residues. CDR3 DNA: TGTGCCAGCAGCCGGGCGGGGTACGACACCTCCTATGGCTACACCTTC. Translation: CASSRAGYDTSYGYTF.

V is TRBV11-2 and J is TRBJ2-1, with 10 bases that match TRBD2. Germline-derived CDR1 and CDR2 are SGHAT and FQNNGV. J gave up 7 bases and V 1 base, and 10 bases lay outside the gene matches. The length of the CDR3 is 17 residues. The CDR3 DNA reads as TGTGCCAGCAGCTTAGCTAGCGGGGGAGATACCTGGAATGAGCAGTTCTTC. It specifies CASSLASGGDTWNEQFF.

V is TRBV25-1 and J is TRBJ2-7; possible D gene TRBD2, 6 bases. The DNA matches TRBJ2-5 better at its end, which makes the J call doubtful. In germline, CDR1 is MGHDK, CDR2 SYGVNS. This CDR3 is built from 15 residues. CDR3 in amino acids: CASSESGQGGETQYF. The CDR3 coding sequence is TGTGCCAGCAGTGAATCTGGGCAGGGAGGCGAGACCCAGTACTTC.

The chain has TRBV6-6 and TRBJ2-5; 10 nucleotides align to TRBD1. V was clipped by 6 bases and J by 1 base; unmatched bases: 8. The CDR3 spans 16 residues. Germline CDR1 reads MNHNY; CDR2 reads SVGAGI (reference sequence). This CDR3 reads CASRRGTGASQETQYF. DNA for the CDR3: TGTGCCAGCAGAAGAGGGACAGGGGCTTCCCAAGAGACCCAGTACTTC.

The chain has TRBV6-5 and TRBJ2-3; D unclear. Germline assignment: CDR1 MNHEY and CDR2 SVGAGI. V dropped 8 bases and J dropped 3 bases, with 3 bases sitting between them. There are 10 residues in the CDR3. This chain's CDR3 is CASVTDTQYF. The CDR3 DNA reads as TGTGCCAGCGTGACAGATACGCAGTATTTT.

CDR3 amino acids: CASSPGDQNSYNEQFF. CDR3 nucleotides: TGTGCCAGCAGCCCGGGAGACCAGAACTCCTACAATGAGCAGTTCTTC. The chain is built from TRBV11-1 and TRBJ2-1; D may be TRBD2 (6 bases). This CDR3 is built from 16 residues. V was trimmed by 5 bases and J by 0 bases, leaving 14 bases between them. The germline gives CDR1 SGHAT, CDR2 FQDESV (reference sequence).

The table lists this clonotype with a few counts. V gene TRBV6-2 or TRBV6-3 combines with J gene TRBJ2-7; TRBD2 agrees at 12 bases. The CDR3 extends over 15 amino acids. Germline-derived CDR1 and CDR2 are MNHEY and SVGEGT. With 7 bases clipped from V and 4 bases from J, the junction kept 8 bases outside the gene matches. CDR3 sequence reads: CASKRLAGDYYEQYF. The CDR3 DNA reads TGTGCCAGCAAAAGACTAGCGGGAGATTATTACGAGCAGTACTTC.

V and J are TRBV6-6 and TRBJ1-4; 9 bases match TRBD1. The J segment lost 7 bases and the V segment lost 7 bases, leaving 4 bases of the junction unmatched. This CDR3 comprises 13 residues. CDR1 MNHNY and CDR2 SVGAGI come from the germline V gene (reference sequence). In DNA, the CDR3 is TGTGCCAGCACGGGACAGGGCGGTGAAAAACTGTTTTTT. Translated, it gives CASTGQGGEKLFF.